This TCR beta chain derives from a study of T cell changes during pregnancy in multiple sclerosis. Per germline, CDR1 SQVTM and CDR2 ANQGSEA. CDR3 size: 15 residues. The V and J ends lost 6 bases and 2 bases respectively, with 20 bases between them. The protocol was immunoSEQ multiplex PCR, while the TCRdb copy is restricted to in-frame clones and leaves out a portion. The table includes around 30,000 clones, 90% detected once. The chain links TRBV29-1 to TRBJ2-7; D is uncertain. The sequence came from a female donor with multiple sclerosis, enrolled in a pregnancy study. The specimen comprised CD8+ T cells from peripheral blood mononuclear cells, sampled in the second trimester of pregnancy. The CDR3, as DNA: TGCAGCGTGAGGAGTTATGGTGAAGGAGCCTACGAGCAGTACTTC. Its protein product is CSVRSYGEGAYEQYF.